This TCR beta chain was documented in a study of cytomegalovirus exposure and HLA in healthy donors. The PCR was carried out with 60 Vbeta primers and 13 Jbeta primers. The method was immunoSEQ multiplex PCR; TCRdb's version includes in-frame clones alone and lacks a portion of them. The listing records approximately 190,000 clones. Germline values: CDR1 SQVTM, CDR2 ANQGSEA. J lost 5 bases, V lost 7 bases, and 8 bases had no gene match. CDR3 length: 14 residues. The genes are TRBV29-1 and TRBJ2-1; the match to TRBD2 covers 10 bases. This TCR was recovered from a man aged 25-45 years in good health and CMV-seronegative. Material for sequencing was PBMCs. This CDR3 is CSAAWTSGHNEQFF. DNA of the CDR3: TGCAGCGCTGCGTGGACTAGCGGTCACAATGAGCAGTTCTTC.